This T cell receptor (beta chain) emerged from a study of vaccination effects on CD4 cells after COVID-19. ViraFEST assay sequencing came after antigen-specific CD4+ T cells were expanded with viral peptide pools. With roughly 10 days of culture completed, CD4+ T cells were isolated. Vaccine recipients, nucleocapsid antibody negative, had no prior SARS-CoV-2 infection. Details on this clone: Its antigen is not known.

The CDR3 covers 14 residues. V lost 5 bases and J lost 3, with 13 bases in between. CDR1 and CDR2 (germline): MGHRA, YSYEKL. TCRdb's table, derived via immunoSEQ multiplex PCR, lists solely in-frame clones and lacks some. The sample has tens of thousands of clones, approximately 70% seen once. The TCR sequence derives from a human donor who received a COVID-19 vaccine. The sequenced sample was CD4+ T cells from PBMCs cultured with HCoV-NL63 spike peptides, obtained before COVID-19 vaccination. The chain is built from TRBV4-1 and TRBJ2-5; D unresolved. Written as DNA, the CDR3 is TGCGCCAGCAGCGCCCGGACCCATGAAGAGACCCAGTACTTC. Protein product: CASSARTHEETQYF.